These 24 T cell receptor beta chains were all obtained from the same sample, sequenced in a study of cytomegalovirus exposure and HLA in healthy donors. Researchers ran the PCR with 60 Vbeta and 13 Jbeta primers. Assay used: immunoSEQ multiplex PCR; TCRdb lists only in-frame clones, some missing. The sample holds 250,000 to 350,000 clones, about nine tenths seen once. Input material: PBMCs. The receptors were gathered from a man aged 35 to 55 in good health and CMV-seropositive.

The chain recombines TRBV7-8 with TRBJ1-4, with 8 bases lining up with TRBD1. Germline V gene sequence: CDR1 SGHVS, CDR2 FQNEAQ. CDR3 length: 18 amino acids. J gave up 6 bases and V 1 base, and 13 bases lay outside the gene matches. The CDR3, as DNA: TGTGCCAGCAGCTTAGGCCGGGACAGGCGAATGTCGGATGAAAAACTGTTTTTT. Amino acids: CASSLGRDRRMSDEKLFF.

The gene calls are TRBV5-1 and TRBJ1-2; 8 bases are a match to TRBD1. V trimming: 4 bases; J trimming: 5 bases; junction bases outside the gene matches: 10. The CDR3 loop spans 15 amino acids. Germline V CDR1 and CDR2: SGHRS, YFSETQ. CDR3 in DNA: TGCGCCAGCAGCGGGTCCGACAGGGGAGAATATGGCTACACCTTC. It specifies CASSGSDRGEYGYTF.

This clone was counted a single time. The chain is built from TRBV5-8 and TRBJ2-1; 10 nucleotides line up with TRBD2. V lost 4 bases to trimming and J lost 4 bases; unmatched junction nucleotides: 5. The CDR3 is 15 amino acids. Germline CDR1 and CDR2: SGHTS and YDEGEE. This CDR3 reads CASSDSGRRYNEQFF. For the CDR3, the DNA is TGTGCCAGCAGCGATAGCGGGAGGAGGTACAATGAGCAGTTCTTC.

The rearrangement uses TRBV7-3 and TRBJ2-1; 12 nucleotides line up with TRBD2. CDR1 and CDR2 (germline): SGHTA, FQGTGA. V gave up 3 bases and J gave up 1 base; unmatched junction bases: 1. CDR3 length equals 16 residues. The CDR3 is CASSFGLAGSYNEQFF. The CDR3 DNA reads as TGTGCCAGCAGCTTTGGACTAGCGGGGTCCTACAATGAGCAGTTCTTC.

This clone has ten or more counts. The gene calls are TRBV10-2 and TRBJ1-2; no clear D gene. The CDR3 has 12 amino acids. Germline assignment: CDR1 WSHSY and CDR2 SAAADI. V lost 8 bases and J lost 5, with 12 bases in between. The CDR3 spells CASRRDAYGYTF. DNA of the CDR3: TGCGCCAGCCGCCGGGATGCTTATGGCTACACCTTC.

This clone was detected only once. V and J are TRBV15 and TRBJ2-3, with TRBD2 identical over 13 bases. After removal of 2 bases from V and 3 bases from J, the junction contained 5 bases not matched to a gene. CDR1 and CDR2 from the germline V gene are LNHNV and YYDKDF (reference sequence). The CDR3 totals 17 residues. CDR3 coding DNA: TGTGCCACCAGCAGACTGACTAGCGGGAGGCGTACAGATACGCAGTATTTT. Translation: CATSRLTSGRRTDTQYF.

This clone has just one count. The chain has TRBV5-6 and TRBJ2-7, with 12 bases aligning to TRBD2. Germline values: CDR1 SGHDT, CDR2 YYEEEE. V trimming: 3 bases; J trimming: 4 bases; junction bases outside the gene matches: 5. The CDR3 is 15 amino acids. CDR3 coding DNA: TGTGCCAGCAGCTCCTTACTAGCGGGAGGTTACGAGCAGTACTTC. Translated: CASSSLLAGGYEQYF. Full variable domain (rest looked up from reference TRBV5-6 and TRBJ2-7): DAGVTQSPTHLIKTRGQQVTLRCSPKSGHDTVSWYQQALGQGPQFIFQYYEEEERQRGNFPDRFSGHQFPNYSSELNVNALLLGDSALYLCASSSLLAGGYEQYFGPGTRLTVT.

J is TRBJ1-5 and V is TRBV4-3; no clear D gene. Trimming removed 0 bases from V and 1 base from J, with 10 bases in between. The V gene's germline CDR1 is LGHNA and CDR2 YSLEER. The CDR3 totals 16 residues. CDR3 DNA: TGCGCCAGCAGCCAAGATCGGGGAACGAGCAATCAGCCCCAGCATTTT. Its translation is CASSQDRGTSNQPQHF.

The chain is built from TRBV28 and TRBJ2-3; D ambiguous. Germline lookup yields CDR1 MDHEN and CDR2 SYDVKM. The CDR3 has 11 residues. The V gene lost 6 bases and the J gene lost 2 bases, with 3 bases spanning the gap. CDR3 protein: CASRATDTQYF. Here the CDR3 DNA reads TGTGCCAGCAGGGCCACAGATACGCAGTATTTT.

In its sample, this clone was seen once. A junction end diverges from the germline sequence, so it may reflect a read error. This chain joins TRBV7-8 and TRBJ2-3, with 11 bases matching TRBD2. Germline CDR1 and CDR2: SGHVS and FQNEAQ. This CDR3 has 14 amino acids. The CDR3 region has the DNA TGTGCCAGCAGGTTAGCGGGAGGGTCAGATACGCAGTATTTT. Amino acid sequence: CASRLAGGSDTQYF.

CDR3 in DNA: TGTGCCAGAAGCCCGGGACAGACTAACTATGGCTACACCTTC. Its protein product is CARSPGQTNYGYTF. V is TRBV5-3 and J is TRBJ1-2; the match to TRBD1 covers 7 bases. TRBV5-3 is an open reading frame, and its role is uncertain. V dropped 4 bases and J dropped 0; count of bases not matched to a gene: 3. The CDR3 spans 14 residues.

The J gene is TRBJ2-7, the V gene TRBV21-1; the D call in the table, TRBD1, was not verified against the DNA. TRBV21-1 is a pseudogene. CDR3 length equals 19 residues. CDR3 amino acids: CASSGPTIETGRCRYEQYF. The CDR3 bases are TGTGCCAGCAGCGGCCCAACTATTGAGACAGGCAGGTGTCGGTACGAGCAGTACTTC.

Regarding this clone: This specimen includes other DNA sequences encoding the same CDR3. The chain combines TRBV18 with TRBJ2-2, with 9 bases fitting TRBD1. Germline V gene sequence: CDR1 KGHSH, CDR2 LQKENI. The CDR3 contains 15 residues. Trimming removed 3 bases from V and 5 bases from J; junction bases left unmatched: 4. CDR3 protein: CASSPGQGSTGELFF. DNA of the CDR3: TGTGCCAGCTCACCGGGACAGGGTTCAACCGGGGAGCTGTTTTTT.

The chain uses TRBV25-1 and TRBJ1-5; 10 positions agree with TRBD1. The V gene end was trimmed by 6 bases and the J gene end by 2 bases; junction bases not matched to a gene: 10. Germline CDR1 is MGHDK and CDR2 is SYGVNS. This CDR3 is built from 17 residues. DNA of the CDR3: TGTGCCAGCAGCGGACAGGGGGTCCCTAACGGCAATCAGCCCCAGCATTTT. Translating it yields CASSGQGVPNGNQPQHF.

The gene calls are TRBV7-9 and TRBJ2-2; D gene ambiguous. Trimming stripped 5 bases from V and 0 bases from J, with 10 bases between. Germline V CDR1 and CDR2: SEHNR, FQNEAQ (reference sequence). The CDR3 extends over 15 amino acids. Written as DNA, the CDR3 is TGTGCCAGCAGCGCCTACAGAGCGAACACCGGGGAGCTGTTTTTT. Its protein product is CASSAYRANTGELFF.

The chain carries TRBV7-2 and TRBJ2-5; no definite D call. Germline V lookup: CDR1 SGHTA, CDR2 FQGNSA. This CDR3 is 16 amino acids long. The ends were cut back, 6 bases at V and 1 base at J, with 18 bases in the middle. CDR3 coding DNA: TGTGCCAGCAGGCGTGGGTGGGCAGCAACCCAAGAGACCCAGTACTTC. This sequence encodes CASRRGWAATQETQYF.

The chain links TRBV19 to TRBJ2-3, with 9 nucleotides matching TRBD2. V gave up 2 bases and J gave up 4 bases; unmatched junction bases: 4. Germline V gives CDR1 LNHDA, CDR2 SQIVND (reference sequence). The length of the CDR3 is 15 residues. Written as DNA, the CDR3 is TGTGCCAGTAGTATATTAGCGGGAGTTGCAGATACGCAGTATTTT. Translating gives CASSILAGVADTQYF.

This clone has just a few counts. The chain joins TRBV5-6 to TRBJ1-2, with TRBD1 matching over 10 bases. The length of the CDR3 is 14 residues. Germline V CDR1 and CDR2: SGHDT, YYEEEE. J lost 8 bases, V lost 5 bases, and 9 bases had no gene match. Here the CDR3 reads CASRAGTGVWGYTF. CDR3 DNA: TGTGCCAGCAGGGCCGGGACAGGGGTTTGGGGCTACACCTTC.

This chain connects TRBV13 to TRBJ2-7; TRBD2 matches 9 bases. CDR1 and CDR2 (germline): PRHDT, FYEKMQ (reference sequence). V was clipped by 4 bases and J by 0 bases; unmatched bases: 10. The CDR3 sequence is 17 residues long. The CDR3 here is CASSSPPGLAISYEQYF. The CDR3 DNA sequence: TGTGCCAGCAGCTCACCCCCGGGACTAGCCATCTCCTACGAGCAGTACTTC.

In nucleotides, the CDR3 is TGTGCCAGCGGGACAGGGAAGTCCTACGAGCAGTACTTC. It translates to CASGTGKSYEQYF. This chain links TRBV9 with TRBJ2-5; 9 bases agree with TRBD1. The DNA end favors TRBJ2-7, so the J call may be wrong. This CDR3 region has 13 residues. Germline assignment: CDR1 SGDLS and CDR2 YYNGEE.

The chain employs TRBV18 and TRBJ1-1; tentative D call: TRBD1 (6 bases). CDR3 length equals 18 residues. V lost 5 bases and J lost 3, with 25 bases in between. Germline-derived CDR1 and CDR2 are KGHSH and LQKENI. The CDR3 DNA follows: TGTGCCAGCTCATCCTCGGTCCGGGGGGCCGCGGGGGACACTGAAGCTTTCTTT. Its protein is CASSSSVRGAAGDTEAFF.

The genes are TRBV7-2 and TRBJ2-7, with D possibly matching TRBD2 (6 bases). CDR1 is SGHTA, CDR2 FQGNSA, per germline. V was clipped by 5 bases and J by 6 bases, with 14 bases between them. The CDR3 loop spans 13 amino acids. The CDR3 loop is CASSPQYGSEQYF. For the CDR3, the DNA is TGTGCCAGCAGCCCCCAGTACGGGAGCGAGCAGTACTTC. The full variable domain, rest sourced from reference TRBV7-2 and TRBJ2-7, is GAGVSQSPSNKVTEKGKDVELRCDPISGHTALYWYRQSLGQGLEFLIYFQGNSAPDKSGLPSDRFSAERTGGSVSTLTIQRTQQEDSAVYLCASSPQYGSEQYFGPGTRLTVT.

V is TRBV19 and J is TRBJ1-2; 10 bases match TRBD1. The length of the CDR3 is 12 residues. Germline trimming cut 8 bases from V and 8 bases from J; bases unmatched to any gene: 5. Looked up from germline, CDR1 is LNHDA and CDR2 is SQIVND (reference sequence). Written as DNA, the CDR3 is TGTGCCAGTCGGGGGACAGGGGTCGGCTACACCTTC. Protein: CASRGTGVGYTF.

The rearrangement joins TRBV9 to TRBJ2-2; D might be TRBD2 (5 bases). Germline CDR1 and CDR2: SGDLS and YYNGEE. This CDR3 is 14 amino acids long. Between the trimmed V and J ends, which lost 0 bases and 6 bases, there was a span of 9 bases. The DNA of the CDR3 is TGTGCCAGCAGCGTAGGGCGGGTGGCCGGGGAGCTGTTTTTT. It encodes CASSVGRVAGELFF.